The 26 T cell receptor beta chains given below trace back to one sample, sequenced in a study of spatial heterogeneity in lung cancer. General study results and limits: Expanded intratumoral alpha and beta TCR counts tracked tumor mutation counts.

These receptors have no known antigen. Time point: sample taken at primary tumor resection. Using its own MiXCR run on the 5' RACE reads, TCRdb lists one record per CDR3 protein. The table shows fewer than 15,000 distinct CDR3 sequences, with roughly 3.3% occurring only once. The specimen comprised lung tumor tissue, sampled at surgery. All receptors come from a male donor with early-stage non-small cell lung cancer.

This clonotype was detected ten times or more. J is TRBJ2-1 and V is TRBV7-2; tentatively, D is TRBD2 (5 bases). The CDR3 sequence is 13 residues long. Trimming took 6 bases from V and 6 from J, leaving 12 bases between them. Germline V gene data show CDR1 as SGHTA and CDR2 as FQGNSA. CDR3 in DNA: TGTGCCAGCAGACTAGGATGGTTCAATGAGCAGTTCTTC. This sequence encodes CASRLGWFNEQFF.

This clonotype has at least ten counts. V is TRBV24-1 and J is TRBJ1-3, with D maybe TRBD1 (6 bases). Trimming took 5 bases from V and 8 from J, leaving 12 bases between them. Germline assignment: CDR1 KGHDR and CDR2 SFDVKD. The CDR3 is made up of 13 amino acids. CDR3 sequence: CATSGGQRDTIYF. CDR3 DNA sequence: TGTGCCACCAGTGGGGGGCAACGGGACACCATATATTTT.

Points on this clonotype: A read error may be the cause here, since a much bigger clone is one base away. The rearrangement uses TRBV10-3 and TRBJ2-7; D gene ambiguous. V dropped 2 bases and J dropped 7 bases, with 15 bases sitting between them. From germline, CDR1 is ENHRY and CDR2 SYGVKD. The CDR3 sequence is 14 residues long. The CDR3 here is CAISETTRVGEQYF. CDR3 DNA sequence: TGTGCCATCAGTGAGACGACAAGGGTCGGGGAGCAGTACTTC.

This clonotype was recorded at least ten times. The chain recombines TRBV27 with TRBJ2-6; 7 bases line up with TRBD1. The J segment lost 2 bases and the V segment lost 4 bases, leaving 8 bases of the junction unmatched. The CDR3 consists of 17 residues. Per germline, CDR1 MNHEY and CDR2 SMNVEV (reference sequence). This chain's CDR3 is CASSSLLTGAGANVLTF. The CDR3 nucleotides are TGTGCCAGCAGTTCCCTCCTTACAGGGGCTGGGGCCAACGTCCTGACTTTC.

This clonotype was picked up many times. The V gene is TRBV6-2 or TRBV6-3, the J gene TRBJ2-2; 7 bases fit TRBD2. From germline, CDR1 is MNHEY and CDR2 SVGEGT. This CDR3 is 16 amino acids long. J gave up 0 bases and V 6 bases, and 7 bases lay outside the gene matches. The CDR3 DNA reads TGTGCCAGCAGCGCACTAGCGCCTACGAACACCGGGGAGCTGTTTTTT. Its translation: CASSALAPTNTGELFF.

This clonotype was recorded many times. The J gene is TRBJ2-5, the V gene TRBV20-1, with TRBD1 as a possible D gene (6 bases). The germline V and J ends were trimmed by 0 bases and 1 base, with 15 bases remaining between them. The CDR3 runs 16 residues. Per the germline V gene, CDR1 is DFQATT and CDR2 is SNEGSKA (reference sequence). The CDR3 loop is CSARDLQGRTQETQYF. The CDR3 region has the DNA TGCAGTGCTAGAGATCTGCAGGGGCGGACCCAAGAGACCCAGTACTTC.

This clonotype was seen only a few times. This chain uses TRBV19 with TRBJ2-6; tentative D call: TRBD1 (6 bases). V was clipped by 7 bases and J by 2 bases, with 21 bases between them. Germline-derived CDR1 and CDR2 are LNHDA and SQIVND (reference sequence). The CDR3 contains 18 residues. The CDR3 loop is CASIHSSRDITGANVLTF. The CDR3 coding sequence is TGTGCCAGTATTCACTCGTCCAGGGACATAACTGGGGCCAACGTCCTGACTTTC.

The chain is built from TRBV20-1 and TRBJ2-3; TRBD1 is a possible D gene (5 bases). Germline V lookup: CDR1 DFQATT, CDR2 SNEGSKA (reference sequence). This CDR3 is 15 amino acids long. V was shortened by 6 bases and J by 1 base, with 17 bases between the two germline ends. The CDR3 loop is CSALGADGGTDTQYF. CDR3 nucleotide sequence: TGCAGTGCCCTAGGGGCGGATGGGGGCACAGATACGCAGTATTTT.

Ten or more counts support this clonotype. The V gene is TRBV4-1, the J gene TRBJ1-3; D remains ambiguous. There are 16 residues in the CDR3. V lost 0 bases, J lost 0 bases, and 9 bases lay in between. CDR1 MGHRA and CDR2 YSYEKL come from the germline V gene. The CDR3 region is CASSQEAQYSGNTIYF. The CDR3 nucleotides read TGCGCCAGCAGCCAAGAAGCGCAGTACTCTGGAAACACCATATATTTT.

This clonotype was recorded many times. The V gene is TRBV24-1, the J gene TRBJ2-5; 7 bases match TRBD1. Looked up from germline, CDR1 is KGHDR and CDR2 is SFDVKD. The CDR3 is made up of 16 amino acids. V was pared by 4 bases and J by 4 bases, with 11 bases of the junction left unmatched. As DNA, the CDR3 is TGTGCCACCAGTGAAGATCGACAGGGCTGGGGAGAGACCCAGTACTTC. Protein sequence: CATSEDRQGWGETQYF.

This clonotype was seen at least ten times. The V and J genes are TRBV5-8 and TRBJ2-3; D may be TRBD1 (6 bases). The CDR3 has 17 amino acids. Germline-derived CDR1 and CDR2 are SGHTS and YDEGEE. The germline V and J ends were trimmed by 4 bases and 0 bases, with 18 bases remaining between them. The CDR3 region is CASSHLDSFTSTDTQYF. CDR3 nucleotides: TGTGCCAGCAGCCACCTGGACAGCTTCACTAGCACAGATACGCAGTATTTT.

Of note for this clonotype: A much larger clonotype is one base distant, so this may be a read error. The rearrangement links TRBV20-1 to TRBJ2-5; D unclear. Germline-derived CDR1 and CDR2 are DFQATT and SNEGSKA (reference sequence). CDR3 length equals 12 residues. The CDR3 DNA follows: TGCGGTGCTAGAGTCTTGGCGGAGACCCAGTACTTC. It yields the protein CGARVLAETQYF.

This clonotype is classed as medium-sized. V is TRBV20-1 and J is TRBJ2-3; the match to TRBD2 covers 9 bases. The CDR3 sequence is 14 residues long. Germline assignment: CDR1 DFQATT and CDR2 SNEGSKA (reference sequence). The junction had 5 bases not matched to a gene; V was cut back by 2 bases and J by 5 bases. This CDR3 is CSARRGGAGDTQYF. The CDR3 nucleotides are TGCAGTGCTAGACGCGGGGGGGCCGGAGATACGCAGTATTTT.

The chain uses TRBV7-9 and TRBJ2-2, with 7 bases that match TRBD2. The CDR3 consists of 15 residues. Trimming removed 4 bases from V and 4 bases from J; junction bases left unmatched: 6. CDR1 SEHNR and CDR2 FQNEAQ come from the germline V gene (reference sequence). The chain's CDR3 is CASSYERGSTGELFF. Here the CDR3 DNA reads TGTGCCAGCAGCTACGAGCGGGGTAGCACCGGGGAGCTGTTTTTT.

By share, this clonotype counts as medium-sized. This sequence joins TRBV2 and TRBJ1-2; TRBD1 matches at 9 bases. The V gene's germline CDR1 is SNHLY and CDR2 FYNNEI. J gave up 6 bases and V 4 bases, and 3 bases lay outside the gene matches. The CDR3 is 13 amino acids. Here the CDR3 reads CASSATGGHGYTF. The CDR3 DNA sequence: TGTGCCAGCAGTGCCACAGGGGGCCATGGCTACACCTTC.

The table lists this clonotype with many counts. V and J are TRBV23-1 and TRBJ2-4; D is undetermined. TRBV23-1 is known as an ORF, though its function is uncertain. The CDR3 is 14 amino acids. Trimming took off 4 bases at V and 1 base at J, with 8 bases between the two ends. This chain's CDR3 is CASSREAAKNIQYF. CDR3 DNA: TGCGCCAGCAGTCGAGAAGCGGCCAAAAACATTCAGTACTTC.

This clonotype was observed many times. This chain uses TRBV5-5 with TRBJ1-5, with D unresolved. The germline V gene has CDR1 SGHKS and CDR2 YYEKEE (reference sequence). Trimming left V 1 base short and J 5 bases short, with 16 bases between. The CDR3 covers 16 residues. CDR3 DNA: TGTGCCAGCAGCTTGAATGAGGGAAGAAGGCATCAGCCCCAGCATTTT. This gives the protein CASSLNEGRRHQPQHF.

This clonotype was seen many times. The chain carries TRBV18 and TRBJ2-3, with 10 bases aligning to TRBD1. This CDR3 is built from 16 residues. Germline lookup yields CDR1 KGHSH and CDR2 LQKENI. Unmatched junction bases numbered 4, after V lost 1 base and J lost 3 bases. Here the CDR3 DNA reads TGTGCCAGCTCACCACAAGGGACAGGGGTAACAGATACGCAGTATTTT. Translating it yields CASSPQGTGVTDTQYF.

This clonotype is classed as medium-sized. V and J are TRBV20-1 and TRBJ1-5; TRBD1 might be the D (6 bases). CDR3 length: 14 residues. With 6 bases removed from V and 1 base from J, the gap between germline ends came to 13 bases. In germline, CDR1 is DFQATT, CDR2 SNEGSKA (reference sequence). The CDR3 nucleotides read TGCAGTGCCAAACAGGGCAACAGCAATCAGCCCCAGCATTTT. Residues: CSAKQGNSNQPQHF.

In this sample, this clonotype turned up many times. This chain connects TRBV29-1 to TRBJ1-2; 7 bases align to TRBD1. The germline V gene has CDR1 SQVTM and CDR2 ANQGSEA. Trimming at V came to 1 base and at J to 13 bases, leaving 12 bases not matched to a gene. This CDR3 contains 13 residues. The CDR3: CSVEVLTGMRVTF. The CDR3 nucleotides read TGCAGCGTTGAAGTTCTGACAGGGATGAGGGTCACCTTC.

A note on this clonotype: This may be a read error: a much more frequent sequence differs by one nucleotide. This chain uses TRBV12-3 or TRBV12-4 with TRBJ2-3; 8 bases map to TRBD2. This CDR3 is built from 14 residues. The CDR3 DNA is TGTGCCAGCAGCGCGGGGGGCCACACAGATACGCAGTGTTTT. Residues: CASSAGGHTDTQCF.

This clonotype came up many times. The chain links TRBV11-2 to TRBJ1-6; D gene uncertain. Trimming removed 2 bases at V and 6 bases at J, with 11 bases between. This CDR3 comprises 15 residues. Germline CDR1 is SGHAT and CDR2 is FQNNGV. Here the CDR3 DNA reads TGTGCCAGCAGCTTAACGGGTCAGCCTAATTCACCCCTCCACTTT. It encodes CASSLTGQPNSPLHF. The full variable domain, in which reference TRBV11-2 and TRBJ1-6 provide the parts outside the CDR3, is EAGVAQSPRYKIIEKRQSVAFWCNPISGHATLYWYQQILGQGPKLLIQFQNNGVVDDSQLPKDRFSAERLKGVDSTLKIQPAKLEDSAVYLCASSLTGQPNSPLHFGNGTRLTVT.

In its sample, this clonotype ranks as medium-sized (0.01 to 0.1%). The V gene is TRBV10-3, the J gene TRBJ1-2; the D is unclear. Germline V gives CDR1 ENHRY, CDR2 SYGVKD. V was shortened by 6 bases and J by 4 bases, with 6 bases between the two germline ends. The CDR3 has 11 amino acids. The CDR3: CAIRRSYGYTF. CDR3 nucleotides: TGTGCCATCAGAAGATCCTATGGCTACACCTTC.

This clonotype was found many times. The J gene is TRBJ2-7, the V gene TRBV10-3; weak D call: TRBD2 (7 bases). The CDR3 consists of 12 residues. Germline V gene data show CDR1 as ENHRY and CDR2 as SYGVKD. The germline V and J ends were trimmed by 6 bases and 5 bases, with 11 bases remaining between them. CDR3 nucleotide sequence: TGTGCCATCAGGGGGGGGGCCGACGAGCAGTACTTC. Translation: CAIRGGADEQYF.

This clonotype has a count of ten or more. V usage is TRBV10-3 and J usage is TRBJ1-2; weak D call: TRBD1 (6 bases). The germline gives CDR1 ENHRY, CDR2 SYGVKD. The CDR3 sequence is 16 residues long. Trimming took off 3 bases at V and 7 bases at J, with 21 bases between the two ends. This CDR3 is CAISDGKTEGVRGYTF. The CDR3 DNA is TGTGCCATCAGTGACGGAAAAACTGAGGGGGTGCGTGGCTACACCTTC.

This clonotype appeared many times. The chain employs TRBV19 and TRBJ1-5; D not resolved. This CDR3 has 15 amino acids. V lost 2 bases and J lost 3, with 11 bases in between. Germline CDR1 LNHDA, CDR2 SQIVND (reference sequence). This CDR3 reads CASSIIITTNQPQHF. The CDR3 DNA reads TGTGCCAGTAGTATAATCATTACTACCAATCAGCCCCAGCATTTT.